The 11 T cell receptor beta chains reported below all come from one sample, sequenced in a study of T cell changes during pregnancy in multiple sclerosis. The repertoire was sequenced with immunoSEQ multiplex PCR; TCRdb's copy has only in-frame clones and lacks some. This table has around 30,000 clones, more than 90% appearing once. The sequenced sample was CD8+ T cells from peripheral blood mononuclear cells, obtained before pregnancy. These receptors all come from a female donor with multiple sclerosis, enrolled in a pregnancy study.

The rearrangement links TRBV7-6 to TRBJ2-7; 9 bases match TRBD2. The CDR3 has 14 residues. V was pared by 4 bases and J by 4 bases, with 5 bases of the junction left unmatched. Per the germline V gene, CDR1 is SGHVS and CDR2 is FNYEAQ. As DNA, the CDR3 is TGTGCCAGCAGCTCGGGACTAGCCGGTTACGAGCAGTACTTC. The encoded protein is CASSSGLAGYEQYF.

The CDR3 DNA follows: TGCGCCAGCAGCTGGTCAGGGGGTACGGACTTCTATGGCTACACCTTC. Protein: CASSWSGGTDFYGYTF. The chain links TRBV5-1 to TRBJ1-2; 7 bases agree with TRBD1. The germline CDR1 and CDR2 sequences are SGHRS and YFSETQ. With 3 bases clipped from V and 4 bases from J, the junction kept 12 bases outside the gene matches. The CDR3 has 16 residues.

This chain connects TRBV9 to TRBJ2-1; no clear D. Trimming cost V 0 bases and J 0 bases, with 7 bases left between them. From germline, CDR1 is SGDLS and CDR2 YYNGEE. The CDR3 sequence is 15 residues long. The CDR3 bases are TGTGCCAGCAGCGTAGTTATGAGCTCCTACAATGAGCAGTTCTTC. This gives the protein CASSVVMSSYNEQFF. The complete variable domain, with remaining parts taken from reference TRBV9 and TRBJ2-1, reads DSGVTQTPKHLITATGQRVTLRCSPRSGDLSVYWYQQSLDQGLQFLIQYYNGEERAKGNILERFSAQQFPDLHSELNLSSLELGDSALYFCASSVVMSSYNEQFFGPGTRLTVL.

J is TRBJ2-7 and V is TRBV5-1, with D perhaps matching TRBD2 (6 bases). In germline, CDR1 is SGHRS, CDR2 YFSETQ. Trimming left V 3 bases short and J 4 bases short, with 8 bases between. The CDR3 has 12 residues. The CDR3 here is CASSSEGYEQYF. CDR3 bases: TGCGCCAGCAGCTCGGAGGGATACGAGCAGTACTTC.

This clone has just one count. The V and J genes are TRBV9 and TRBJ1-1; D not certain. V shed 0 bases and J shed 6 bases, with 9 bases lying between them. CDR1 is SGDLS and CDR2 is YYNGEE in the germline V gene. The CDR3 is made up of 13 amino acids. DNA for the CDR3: TGTGCCAGCAGCGTAGGAGGTGGCGCTGAAGCTTTCTTT. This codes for CASSVGGGAEAFF.

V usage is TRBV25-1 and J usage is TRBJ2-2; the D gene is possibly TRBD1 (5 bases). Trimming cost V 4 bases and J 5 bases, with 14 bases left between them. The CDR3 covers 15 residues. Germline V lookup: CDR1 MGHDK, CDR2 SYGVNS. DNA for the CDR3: TGTGCCAGCAGTGCAAAGGACAAATATACCGGGGAGCTGTTTTTT. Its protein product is CASSAKDKYTGELFF.

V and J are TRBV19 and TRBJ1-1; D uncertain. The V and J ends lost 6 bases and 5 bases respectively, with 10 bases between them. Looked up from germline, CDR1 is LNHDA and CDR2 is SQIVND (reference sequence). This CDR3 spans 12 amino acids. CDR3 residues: CASSPPGTEAFF. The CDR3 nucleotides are TGTGCCAGTAGCCCACCCGGGACTGAAGCTTTCTTT.

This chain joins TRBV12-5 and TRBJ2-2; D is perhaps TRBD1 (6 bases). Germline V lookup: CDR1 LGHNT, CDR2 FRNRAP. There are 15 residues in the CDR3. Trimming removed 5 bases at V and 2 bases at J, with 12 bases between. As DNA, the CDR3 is TGTGCTAGTGGTCAGCCGGGACATAACACCGGGGAGCTGTTTTTT. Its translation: CASGQPGHNTGELFF. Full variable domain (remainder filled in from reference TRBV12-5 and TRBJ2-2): DARVTQTPRHKVTEMGQEVTMRCQPILGHNTVFWYRQTMMQGLELLAYFRNRAPLDDSGMPKDRFSAEMPDATLATLKIQPSEPRDSAVYFCASGQPGHNTGELFFGEGSRLTVL.

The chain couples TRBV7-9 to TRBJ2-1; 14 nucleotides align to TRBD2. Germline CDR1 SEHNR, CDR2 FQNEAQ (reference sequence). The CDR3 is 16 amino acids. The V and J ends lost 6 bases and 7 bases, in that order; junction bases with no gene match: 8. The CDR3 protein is CASSPTSGGARNEQFF. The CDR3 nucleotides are TGTGCCAGCAGTCCGACTAGCGGGGGGGCCCGAAATGAGCAGTTCTTC.

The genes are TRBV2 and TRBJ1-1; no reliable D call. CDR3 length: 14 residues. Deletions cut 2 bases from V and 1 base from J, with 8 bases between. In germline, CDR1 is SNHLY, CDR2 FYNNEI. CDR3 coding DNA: TGTGCCAGCAGTGAATTAGCGGGGAACACTGAAGCTTTCTTT. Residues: CASSELAGNTEAFF.

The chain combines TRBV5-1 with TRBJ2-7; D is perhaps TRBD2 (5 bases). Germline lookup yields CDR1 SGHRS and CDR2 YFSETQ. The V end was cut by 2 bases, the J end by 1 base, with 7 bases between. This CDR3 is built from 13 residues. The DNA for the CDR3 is TGCGCCAGCAGCTTTAGCGATTCCTACGAGCAGTACTTC. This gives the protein CASSFSDSYEQYF.